This TCR beta chain emerged from a study of tumor-infiltrating lymphocytes in primary liver carcinoma. Study-wide results and caveats: Tumors had a top-250-clone fraction that was significantly higher than blood (p = 0.039). Present in all five tumor regions were only about 8-25% of the top clones.

Germline V gene sequence: CDR1 MNHNY, CDR2 SVGAGI (reference sequence). The length of the CDR3 is 12 residues. As concerns this clonotype: Its specificity is unknown.

For each extraction, RNA and DNA were obtained together from approximately 20-30 mg of unsorted bulk tissue. Tumor samples were assessed, and every one had over 85% viable tumor cells. The authors made TCR beta cDNA from 400 to 550 ng total RNA with a constant-region primer. ARM-PCR, slightly modified, supplied the TCR beta libraries through three nested multiplex PCR rounds. The first two PCR rounds used TRBV1-TRBV30 forward primers with a C-beta reverse primer, roughly 10 cycles each. TCRdb independently ran MiXCR on the multiplex PCR reads; one entry per CDR3 protein. The sample lists about 74,000 distinct CDR3 sequences, about 70% occurring once.

The sequence came from a man between 40 and 49 years old with primary liver carcinoma and hepatitis B virus infection. The rearrangement uses TRBV6-6 and TRBJ1-2; no clear D gene. Sequenced input: liver tumor tissue from sampling region 4. The sample's subset: tumor region T4, right-lateral pole. The DNA for the CDR3 is TGTGTCAACAGTCCGGACAACTATGGCTACACCTTC. The encoded protein is CVNSPDNYGYTF.